This T cell receptor (beta chain) was observed in a study of shared clonotypes between healthy human individuals (dated by TCRdb to the early 2020s). Describing the broader study: The cohort comprised a couple of women and three men aged 18 to 49 years. Per donor, three plates each were used for CD4 naive and CD4 memory, two for CD8 naive, and one for CD8 memory. To estimate repertoire size and how much clonotype sharing occurs between individuals, the study deeply sequenced the blood TCR repertoires of about five healthy adults. Libraries were prepared and TCR repertoires were sequenced by different laboratories using diverse techniques, in order to increase sequencing depth and limit assay-specific biases. Each donor's leukapheresis produced roughly between about 0.85 and 10 billion PBMCs. The full study reports these points: Compared with non-shared clonotypes, clonotypes shared by all four sorted-subset donors had higher generation probabilities. The genetic and exposure-history diversity represented was limited by the small number of donors. Pairwise subsampling indicated that sequencing depth was expected to affect the degree of clonotype sharing among donors. Rarefaction of sorted-subset datasets indicated incomplete sequencing despite the large sequencing depth. Sharing across several donors was observed for roughly 5.4% of naive CD4, about 3.2% of naive CD8, about 2.3% of memory CD4, and less than 0.45% of memory CD8 clonotypes. Naive subsets generally had larger estimated clonotype richness than memory subsets did. Sampling was restricted to blood, and TCR repertoires in tissue are likely to differ from TCR repertoires in blood.

For this clone: Its antigen has not been determined. Base qualities are not provided; no much larger clone lies one nucleotide away. Other nucleotide sequences in the sample specify the same CDR3.

TCR CDR3 regions were amplified from genomic DNA by multiplex PCR using the deep immunoSEQ assay. For each cell subset, the extracted genomic DNA was distributed evenly across all wells of several immunoSEQ 96-well plates, and each plate served as one replicate. Each replicate PCR for sorted subsets received about 0.2 ug genomic DNA, equal to roughly 30,000 T cell genomes. The purified libraries were quantified using a Qubit 3.0 fluorometer, sized with a Bioanalyzer 2100, and then quantified again using the KAPA Library Quantification kit. Every immunoSEQ 96-well plate was sequenced on a separate single-read 150-cycle Illumina NextSeq 550 flow cell. The authors processed their data as follows. Because only junctional sequences without quality scores were contained in the immunoSEQ output, filtering matching that applied to full-length reads could not be performed. Sequences were annotated with PyIR, a Python wrapper for IgBLAST v1.9, using IMGT germline references to assign V/J genes and CDR3. Any read was removed if the V/J assignment was weak (E-value above 1e-6), the CDR3 was missing, or the read contained stop codons, out-of-frame junctions, or ambiguous translated residues. A V3J clonotype was defined by an identical inferred V gene, J gene, and CDR3 amino acid sequence. Percentage overlap between repertoires was calculated by dividing the number of shared unique clonotypes by the size of the smaller repertoire. Richness of each repertoire was evaluated using RTK rarefaction, the Chao1 estimator, and Recon v2.1 estimates of unobserved clonotypes. OLGA was used to compute generation probabilities for all TCRbeta clonotypes that the gDNA method yielded from several donors. In its TCRdb copy, this immuneACCESS table keeps in-frame sequences only and misses some clones. Where compared with another copy, unresolved V genes explain less than half of these, and the others have no known cause. That table supplies the V and J calls and clone size; D and trimming were determined from the DNA. For this sample the table gives some 630,000 clones, of which 55% to 75% were detected only once. Approximately 1.8% of the sample belongs to the ten largest clones.

The junction shows trimming of 5 bases on V and 4 bases on J, plus 14 bases between the germline ends. The germline V gene sets CDR1 to SGHTA and CDR2 to FQGNSA. The CDR3, from cysteine to phenylalanine, totals 14 residues. The only DNA kept is the CDR3, 42 bases in frame from the first base. The donors were healthy, HIV-negative adults who had no recently reported acute infections or vaccinations. All donors were Caucasian adults living in Nashville, Tennessee, USA. CD4+ T cells were enriched by magnetic negative selection, after which naive cells were positively selected on CD45RA and the negative fraction was taken as the memory subset. Blood was obtained by leukapheresis, after which PBMCs were separated by Ficoll-Histopaque density gradient centrifugation and cryopreserved in liquid nitrogen vapor phase. Analytical flow cytometry was used to check the purity and quantity of every magnetically sorted T cell population. Each sorted fraction had its genomic DNA isolated and then quantified by UV absorbance on a Nanodrop 2000c.

This receptor was identified in a woman in her 30s in good health. The sample comprised memory CD4+ T cells sorted from blood. The cell subset or site label of this sample denotes: CD45RA-negative fraction. The rearranged segments are TRBV7-2 and TRBJ2-5; the D gene is not confidently resolved. The CDR3 is CASSLRARGETQYF. The nucleotides are TGTGCCAGCAGCCTTCGGGCTAGAGGAGAGACCCAGTACTTC. Outside the CDR3, residues come from the reference TRBV7-2 and TRBJ2-5 proteins, so the full variable domain is: GAGVSQSPSNKVTEKGKDVELRCDPISGHTALYWYRQSLGQGLEFLIYFQGNSAPDKSGLPSDRFSAERTGGSVSTLTIQRTQQEDSAVYLCASSLRARGETQYFGPGTRLLVL.